This TCR beta chain came from a study of response to subunit inactivated influenza vaccine. Germline CDR1 SQVTM, CDR2 ANQGSEA. This CDR3 region has 16 residues. Trimming stripped 1 base from V and 4 bases from J, with 16 bases between. TCRdb re-called the RT-PCR reads through MiXCR, storing one row per CDR3 protein. The sample carries about 650,000 distinct CDR3 sequences, 15% to 19% recorded once. V gene TRBV29-1 combines with J gene TRBJ2-2; D perhaps matches TRBD1 (5 bases). This sample comprised PBMCs from blood, obtained less than 13 days after vaccination. This clonotype was sampled from a man in his fifties who received an inactivated influenza vaccine. The CDR3 spells CSVEVFARVATGELFF. The CDR3 region has the DNA TGCAGCGTTGAAGTCTTCGCCAGGGTGGCCACCGGGGAGCTGTTTTTT.